Each of the 27 T cell receptor beta chains below was sequenced from the same sample in a study of T cells in Graves' hyperthyroidism and ophthalmopathy. Regions amplified from RNA transcripts were the TCR beta CDR3 regions. The TCR CDR3 was amplified in a first-round RT-PCR using the HTBI primer set. TCRdb re-derived calls from the multiplex PCR reads in MiXCR, one entry per CDR3 protein. The sample records 500,000 to 750,000 distinct CDR3 sequences, roughly 50% being singletons. Sequenced sample: peripheral blood or thyroid tissue (not recorded which). These receptors were taken from a woman younger than 30 with Graves' hyperthyroidism.

This clonotype was detected many times. This chain joins TRBV11-2 and TRBJ2-5; maybe TRBD2 (5 bases). CDR3 size: 14 residues. Trimming cost V 7 bases and J 7 bases, with 19 bases left between them. CDR1 and CDR2 from the germline V gene are SGHAT and FQNNGV. Here the CDR3 reads CASTSPGSRGTQYF. The DNA of the CDR3 is TGTGCCAGCACCTCTCCGGGATCAAGAGGGACCCAGTACTTC. Full variable domain (missing parts from reference TRBV11-2 and TRBJ2-5): EAGVAQSPRYKIIEKRQSVAFWCNPISGHATLYWYQQILGQGPKLLIQFQNNGVVDDSQLPKDRFSAERLKGVDSTLKIQPAKLEDSAVYLCASTSPGSRGTQYFGPGTRLLVL.

This clonotype was picked up one time. The rearrangement uses TRBV29-1 and TRBJ1-1; the match to TRBD1 covers 10 bases. The CDR3 is 15 amino acids. V lost 6 bases, J lost 2 bases, and 9 bases stayed unmatched. Germline V CDR1 and CDR2: SQVTM, ANQGSEA. CDR3 protein: CSVPGTGARNTEAFF. Written as DNA, the CDR3 is TGCAGCGTGCCCGGGACAGGGGCTAGAAACACTGAAGCTTTCTTT. The variable domain in full, with the rest retrieved from reference TRBV29-1 and TRBJ1-1, is SAVISQKPSRDICQRGTSLTIQCQVDSQVTMMFWYRQQPGQSLTLIATANQGSEATYESGFVIDKFPISRPNLTFSTLTVSNMSPEDSSIYLCSVPGTGARNTEAFFGQGTRLTVV.

Here the CDR3 DNA reads TGTGCCAGCAGCTTAGTGAGGGTGCCCCAGCATTTT. Residues: CASSLVRVPQHF. The chain couples TRBV7-2 to TRBJ1-5; D is unclear. The CDR3 is made up of 12 amino acids. Per the germline V gene, CDR1 is SGHTA and CDR2 is FQGNSA. Trimming left V 1 base short and J 9 bases short, with 7 bases between.

The V call is TRBV20-1, the J call TRBJ1-5; D remains ambiguous. Trimming removed 2 bases from V and 5 bases from J, with 16 bases in between. The CDR3 contains 15 residues. The V gene's germline CDR1 is DFQATT and CDR2 SNEGSKA (reference sequence). CDR3 coding DNA: TGCAGTGCTAGATCCCACACGGGTACGGATCAGCCCCAGCATTTT. Translation gives CSARSHTGTDQPQHF.

The chain is built from TRBV7-2 and TRBJ1-6; D ambiguous. Germline CDR1 and CDR2: SGHTA and FQGNSA. Trimming shortened V by 7 bases and J by 5 bases, and 12 bases separated the two germline ends. The CDR3 covers 14 residues. The CDR3 coding sequence is TGTGCCAGCAACACCGGAGTGGATAATTCACCCCTCCACTTT. This translates into CASNTGVDNSPLHF.

This clonotype was detected many times. The genes are TRBV20-1 and TRBJ1-5; tentative D call: TRBD1 (5 bases). Germline-derived CDR1 and CDR2 are DFQATT and SNEGSKA (reference sequence). The CDR3 has 19 amino acids. Trimming stripped 0 bases from V and 2 bases from J, with 23 bases between. The CDR3 DNA reads TGCAGTGCTAGAGATCTCGGGTCCAGGGTTTCAAGGGGCAATCAGCCCCAGCATTTT. Amino acid sequence: CSARDLGSRVSRGNQPQHF.

The chain uses TRBV10-3 and TRBJ1-2; D gene unclear. V gave up 0 bases and J gave up 7 bases, with 12 bases separating them. The CDR3 totals 14 residues. CDR1 and CDR2 (germline): ENHRY, SYGVKD. CDR3 protein: CAISESVRWAGYTF. CDR3 DNA: TGTGCCATCAGTGAGTCTGTGAGGTGGGCTGGCTACACCTTC.

This clonotype was recorded at least ten times. The chain is built from TRBV7-9 and TRBJ1-2; a possible D gene is TRBD1 (6 bases). The CDR3 length is 17 residues. Germline lookup yields CDR1 SEHNR and CDR2 FQNEAQ (reference sequence). Trimming removed 5 bases from V and 5 bases from J, with 24 bases in between. The CDR3 DNA reads TGTGCCAGCAGCCATATTATGGACAGCTTTGGGATTTATGGCTACACCTTC. Its protein product is CASSHIMDSFGIYGYTF.

The rearrangement uses TRBV5-1 and TRBJ2-3; D possibly corresponds to TRBD1 (5 bases). CDR3 length equals 13 residues. V was trimmed by 7 bases and J by 5 bases, leaving 14 bases between them. CDR1 and CDR2 from the germline V gene are SGHRS and YFSETQ. The CDR3 DNA reads TGCGCCAGCGGCCAGACAGTTGAAGATACGCAGTATTTT. Protein product: CASGQTVEDTQYF.

On this clonotype itself: Possible read error: a much larger clone is one base away. J is TRBJ1-1 and V is TRBV7-6, with 9 nucleotides matching TRBD1. The CDR3 is made up of 14 amino acids. Germline V gene lookup returns CDR1 SGHVS and CDR2 FNYEAQ. The CDR3 DNA follows: TGTGCCAGCGGCTTATCACAGGGGGCCACTGAAGCTTTCTTT. This codes for CASGLSQGATEAFF. The complete variable domain, with remaining parts taken from reference TRBV7-6 and TRBJ1-1, reads GAGVSQSPRYKVTKRGQDVALRCDPISGHVSLYWYRQALGQGPEFLTYFNYEAQQDKSGLPNDRFSAERPEGSISTLTIQRTEQRDSAMYRCASGLSQGATEAFFGQGTRLTVV.

This clonotype was counted many times. In DNA form, the CDR3 reads TGTGCCAGCAGCTTAAAGGCCGTCAGGGATAGCAATCAGCCCCAGCATTTT. This gives the protein CASSLKAVRDSNQPQHF. This chain joins TRBV11-1 and TRBJ1-5; a weak D match, TRBD1 (5 bases). CDR3 size: 17 residues. The germline V and J ends were trimmed by 2 bases and 0 bases, with 14 bases remaining between them. CDR1 and CDR2 from the germline V gene are SGHAT and FQDESV (reference sequence).

The CDR3 sequence is CASSPSGGAKTQYF. CDR3 in DNA: TGTGCCAGCTCCCCCTCCGGAGGAGCGAAGACCCAGTACTTC. The chain recombines TRBV18 with TRBJ2-5; the D gene is possibly TRBD2 (5 bases). The length of the CDR3 is 14 residues. From germline, CDR1 is KGHSH and CDR2 LQKENI. The V end lost 6 bases, the J end lost 6 bases, and 17 bases lay between the germline ends. The entire variable domain, with the rest obtained from reference TRBV18 and TRBJ2-5, is as follows: NAGVMQNPRHLVRRRGQEARLRCSPMKGHSHVYWYRQLPEEGLKFMVYLQKENIIDESGMPKERFSAEFPKEGPSILRIQQVVRGDSAAYFCASSPSGGAKTQYFGPGTRLLVL.

The chain's CDR3 is CSARTGGNSYEQYF. CDR3 DNA: TGCAGTGCTAGAACAGGCGGGAACTCCTACGAGCAGTACTTC. The gene calls are TRBV20-1 and TRBJ2-7; perhaps TRBD2 as D (6 bases). V lost 2 bases, J lost 0 bases, and 11 bases lay in between. The CDR3 spans 14 residues. Germline V CDR1 and CDR2: DFQATT, SNEGSKA (reference sequence).

The V and J genes are TRBV7-2 and TRBJ2-7, with a weak D call TRBD2 (6 bases). Germline V CDR1 and CDR2: SGHTA, FQGNSA. This CDR3 has 15 amino acids. Trimming shortened V by 5 bases and J by 7 bases, and 21 bases separated the two germline ends. CDR3 amino acids: CASSPRVDGTGEQYF. The CDR3 DNA sequence: TGTGCCAGCAGCCCCCGGGTGGACGGGACTGGGGAGCAGTACTTC.

Concerning this clonotype: The CDR3 ends on some other residue instead of the conserved phenylalanine or tryptophan, so this is likely a read error. The chain uses TRBV13 and TRBJ1-2; D possibly corresponds to TRBD1 (5 bases). CDR1 and CDR2 (germline): PRHDT, FYEKMQ (reference sequence). This CDR3 is built from 15 residues. The CDR3: CAGSGATTTNYGYTL. CDR3 bases: TGTGCCGGCAGCGGGGCGACAACAACTAACTATGGCTACACCCTC.

A remark on this clonotype: A much larger clone differs from this one at a single base, so this may be a read error. The chain employs TRBV20-1 and TRBJ1-4, with D unresolved. The CDR3 consists of 15 residues. From germline, CDR1 is DFQATT and CDR2 SNEGSKA (reference sequence). The CDR3 sequence is CSARKRGGRGEKLSF. The CDR3 DNA reads TGCAGTGCTAGAAAACGGGGTGGGCGCGGGGAAAAACTGTCTTTT.

This clonotype occurred many times. The V and J genes are TRBV4-1 and TRBJ2-2; D is uncertain. CDR1 is MGHRA and CDR2 is YSYEKL in the germline V gene. The ends were cut back, 1 base at V and 0 bases at J, with 9 bases in the middle. The CDR3 spans 16 residues. The DNA of the CDR3 is TGCGCCAGCAGCCAAGTAGGTGGGCCGAACACCGGGGAGCTGTTTTTT. Amino acids: CASSQVGGPNTGELFF.

The CDR3 protein is CSVETDTGDGETQYF. The CDR3 nucleotides are TGCAGCGTTGAAACTGATACAGGGGATGGGGAGACCCAGTACTTC. V usage is TRBV29-1 and J usage is TRBJ2-5; 7 nucleotides match TRBD1. V trimming: 2 bases; J trimming: 5 bases; junction bases outside the gene matches: 11. The germline CDR1 and CDR2 sequences are SQVTM and ANQGSEA. This CDR3 spans 15 amino acids.

The rearrangement links TRBV29-1 to TRBJ1-5, with D possibly matching TRBD1 (5 bases). The CDR3 is made up of 11 amino acids. The V and J ends lost 3 bases and 7 bases respectively, with 7 bases between them. The germline V gene has CDR1 SQVTM and CDR2 ANQGSEA. Here the CDR3 reads CSVEGRQPQHF. In DNA form, the CDR3 reads TGCAGCGTTGAGGGACGGCAGCCCCAGCATTTT. Full variable domain (missing parts from reference TRBV29-1 and TRBJ1-5): SAVISQKPSRDICQRGTSLTIQCQVDSQVTMMFWYRQQPGQSLTLIATANQGSEATYESGFVIDKFPISRPNLTFSTLTVSNMSPEDSSIYLCSVEGRQPQHFGDGTRLSIL.

The rearrangement joins TRBV30 to TRBJ1-2; 9 bases are shared with TRBD1. Losses at the gene ends were 0 bases for V and 6 bases for J; bases not matched to a gene: 5. The V gene's germline CDR1 is GTSNPN and CDR2 SVGIG (reference sequence). The CDR3 extends over 14 amino acids. The CDR3 loop reads CAWSVTGGGDGYTF. The CDR3 DNA follows: TGTGCCTGGAGTGTAACAGGGGGCGGAGATGGCTACACCTTC. Using reference TRBV30 and TRBJ1-2 for the parts outside the CDR3, the full variable domain is SQTIHQWPATLVQPVGSPLSLECTVEGTSNPNLYWYRQAAGRGLQLLFYSVGIGQISSEVPQNLSASRPQDRQFILSSKKLLLSDSGFYLCAWSVTGGGDGYTFGSGTRLTVV.

Notes on this clonotype: One end of the junction varies from germline; a read error may be responsible. The genes are TRBV6-4 and TRBJ2-7, with D possibly TRBD2 on 6 matching bases. The CDR3 contains 15 residues. Germline V gene sequence: CDR1 MRHNA, CDR2 SNTAGT. The chain's CDR3 is CAISESSRRAFEQYF. The CDR3 DNA reads as TGTGCCATCAGTGAGTCTAGCAGGAGGGCCTTCGAGCAATACTTC.

This chain links TRBV29-1 with TRBJ1-1; a weak D match, TRBD1 (5 bases). The germline V and J ends were trimmed by 4 bases and 4 bases, with 13 bases remaining between them. Germline CDR1 SQVTM, CDR2 ANQGSEA. The CDR3 extends over 13 amino acids. CDR3 bases: TGCAGCGTTGCCTGGAGCAGGGTCACTGAAGCTTTCTTT. Translating gives CSVAWSRVTEAFF.

This chain links TRBV5-5 with TRBJ2-5; TRBD2 matches at 8 bases. Germline CDR1 reads SGHKS; CDR2 reads YYEKEE (reference sequence). This CDR3 spans 15 amino acids. After removal of 4 bases from V and 1 base from J, the junction contained 6 bases not matched to a gene. The CDR3 is CASSTHGGAQETQYF. CDR3 DNA sequence: TGTGCCAGCAGCACACACGGGGGGGCCCAAGAGACCCAGTACTTC.

A note on this clonotype: This sequence may be a read error, since a much larger clone differs from it by one base. The conserved phenylalanine or tryptophan normally closing the CDR3 is absent here, so this likely arose from a read error. The chain couples TRBV19 to TRBJ1-1, with 10 bases aligning to TRBD1. Trimming took 5 bases from V and 4 from J; bases not matched to a gene: 7. This CDR3 has 15 amino acids. CDR1 and CDR2 from the germline V gene are LNHDA and SQIVND (reference sequence). CDR3 nucleotide sequence: TGTGCCAGTAGTCCCCGGACAGGGGGGTTCACTGAAGCTTTCCTT. Its translation: CASSPRTGGFTEAFL.

The CDR3 bases are TGTGCCAGCAGCCAAGCGCGGGACGGGAGCGGGCAAGAGACCCAGTACTTC. This sequence encodes CASSQARDGSGQETQYF. The chain is built from TRBV7-9 and TRBJ2-5; D possibly corresponds to TRBD2 (6 bases). The V end was cut by 5 bases, the J end by 2 bases, with 21 bases between. The CDR3 totals 17 residues. Germline lookup yields CDR1 SEHNR and CDR2 FQNEAQ (reference sequence).

On this clonotype: This may arise from a read error, as a much more abundant clone is one base away. The chain recombines TRBV7-8 with TRBJ2-7, with D hard to call. Looked up from germline, CDR1 is SGHVS and CDR2 is FQNEAQ. V was trimmed by 2 bases and J by 6 bases, leaving 20 bases between them. This CDR3 has 16 amino acids. DNA of the CDR3: TGTGCCAGCAGCTTAAGAAGCGTTGAAGGGATCTGCGAGCAGTACTTC. Its protein is CASSLRSVEGICEQYF.

The V and J genes are TRBV7-9 and TRBJ2-5, with TRBD2 matching over 7 bases. The V gene end was trimmed by 4 bases and the J gene end by 3 bases; junction bases not matched to a gene: 5. CDR3 length: 14 residues. Germline-derived CDR1 and CDR2 are SEHNR and FQNEAQ (reference sequence). CDR3 coding DNA: TGTGCCAGCAGCTCATCTAGCGGTGAAGAGACCCAGTACTTC. Translating it yields CASSSSSGEETQYF.